The 29 T cell receptor beta chains below were found in one sample sequenced in a study of T cells after yellow fever vaccination. TCRdb independently ran MiXCR on the 5' RACE reads; one entry per CDR3 protein. The data contain about 140,000 distinct CDR3 sequences, 5% to 7.5% of them singletons. Sequences were derived from CD4+ T cells sorted from PBMCs, sampled 10 days after the yellow fever booster vaccination. Source of these receptors: a young man who received the YFV17D yellow fever vaccine.

The rearrangement joins TRBV28 to TRBJ2-6; D gene unclear. Trimming removed 3 bases from V and 4 bases from J, with 10 bases in between. This CDR3 spans 15 amino acids. Per germline, CDR1 MDHEN and CDR2 SYDVKM. The CDR3 coding sequence is TGTGCCAGCAGTTTTGGACCCTTCGGGGCCAACGTCCTGACTTTC. Translation gives CASSFGPFGANVLTF.

The chain links TRBV7-9 to TRBJ2-1, with D tentatively TRBD2 (5 bases). This CDR3 comprises 13 residues. Trimming cost V 5 bases and J 4 bases, with 9 bases left between them. Germline V gives CDR1 SEHNR, CDR2 FQNEAQ (reference sequence). DNA of the CDR3: TGTGCCAGCAGCCTTACTAGGTACAATGAGCAGTTCTTC. Encoded protein: CASSLTRYNEQFF.

This clonotype was found a few times. This chain links TRBV30 with TRBJ2-5; 8 nucleotides line up with TRBD1. The CDR3 is made up of 18 amino acids. Germline assignment: CDR1 GTSNPN and CDR2 SVGIG (reference sequence). J lost 2 bases, V lost 4 bases, and 18 bases had no gene match. CDR3: CAWNRDRSIVGVQETQYF. The CDR3 bases are TGTGCCTGGAACCGGGACAGGTCAATAGTGGGGGTACAAGAGACCCAGTACTTC.

In this sample, this clonotype turned up many times. The chain uses TRBV30 and TRBJ2-3; 9 bases fit TRBD2. CDR3 length: 17 amino acids. J lost 0 bases, V lost 2 bases, and 9 bases had no gene match. From germline, CDR1 is GTSNPN and CDR2 SVGIG (reference sequence). The CDR3 coding sequence is TGTGCCTGGAGTATCACCGGGACTAGCCCTAGCACAGATACGCAGTATTTT. Protein product: CAWSITGTSPSTDTQYF.

This clonotype has a count of ten or more. This chain uses TRBV5-1 with TRBJ2-7, with 14 nucleotides matching TRBD2. Germline V CDR1 and CDR2: SGHRS, YFSETQ. Germline trimming cut 4 bases from V and 6 bases from J; bases unmatched to any gene: 3. The CDR3 sequence is 14 residues long. The CDR3 is CASSEGLAGVEQYF. CDR3 in DNA: TGCGCCAGCAGCGAGGGACTAGCGGGAGTCGAGCAGTACTTC.

This clonotype was recorded a few times. The V gene is TRBV11-2, the J gene TRBJ2-7, with D perhaps TRBD1 or TRBD2 (6 bases each). V gave up 0 bases and J gave up 3 bases, with 12 bases separating them. Germline assignment: CDR1 SGHAT and CDR2 FQNNGV. The CDR3 covers 15 residues. The CDR3 is CASSLDWAGHYEQYF. The CDR3 nucleotides read TGTGCCAGCAGCTTAGATTGGGCGGGACACTACGAGCAGTACTTC.

V and J are TRBV5-4 and TRBJ2-5, with 10 bases identical to TRBD1. The junction had 3 bases not matched to a gene; V was cut back by 2 bases and J by 5 bases. This CDR3 region has 14 residues. Germline-derived CDR1 and CDR2 are SGHNT and YYREEE (reference sequence). CDR3 amino acids: CASSFGQGEETQYF. The CDR3 DNA is TGTGCCAGCAGCTTCGGACAGGGGGAGGAGACCCAGTACTTC.

This clonotype was counted ten times or more. As DNA, the CDR3 is TGTGCCACCAGTGACCATAGACAGGGTTCCAATCAGCCCCAGCATTTT. Amino acids: CATSDHRQGSNQPQHF. This chain uses TRBV24-1 with TRBJ1-5; 7 bases map to TRBD1. Looked up from germline, CDR1 is KGHDR and CDR2 is SFDVKD. V lost 4 bases to trimming and J lost 3 bases; unmatched junction nucleotides: 8. This CDR3 comprises 16 residues.

This chain links TRBV19 with TRBJ2-7; either TRBD1 or TRBD2 may fit D (5 bases each). The germline V gene has CDR1 LNHDA and CDR2 SQIVND (reference sequence). The CDR3 is 13 amino acids. Trimming shortened V by 6 bases and J by 3 bases, and 12 bases separated the two germline ends. The DNA of the CDR3 is TGTGCCAGTAGCCCGGGACGGAACTACGAGCAGTACTTC. Its protein product is CASSPGRNYEQYF.

This clonotype has just a few counts. This chain uses TRBV7-2 with TRBJ2-7; D not resolved. The CDR3 is made up of 15 amino acids. Germline V gene sequence: CDR1 SGHTA, CDR2 FQGNSA. V lost 5 bases and J 3 bases, leaving 17 bases between the germline ends. CDR3 in DNA: TGTGCCAGCAGCCCCCAGCATAATCCCCTCTACGAGCAGTACTTC. It translates to CASSPQHNPLYEQYF.

Note on this clonotype: It may be a read error: a sequence one base away is much more abundant. The V call is TRBV4-2, the J call TRBJ2-5, with 7 bases identical to TRBD2. The junction had 13 bases not matched to a gene; V was cut back by 0 bases and J by 6 bases. The germline CDR1 and CDR2 sequences are LGHNA and YNFKEQ. The CDR3 sequence is 17 residues long. For the CDR3, the DNA is TGTGCCAGCAGCCAAGATGGTACTTACGTCAGCGGGAAGACCCAGTACTTC. Its translation is CASSQDGTYVSGKTQYF.

The sample holds many counts of this clonotype. The genes are TRBV20-1 and TRBJ1-1; D remains unclear. The length of the CDR3 is 14 residues. Germline CDR1 is DFQATT and CDR2 is SNEGSKA (reference sequence). The ends were cut back, 0 bases at V and 3 bases at J, with 11 bases in the middle. The CDR3 DNA reads TGCAGTGCTAGAGATCTAAGGAGTTACACTGAAGCTTTCTTT. This translates into CSARDLRSYTEAFF.

In its sample, this clonotype was seen many times. The chain is built from TRBV5-1 and TRBJ1-3; possible D gene TRBD1, 6 bases. The ends were cut back, 3 bases at V and 3 bases at J, with 10 bases in the middle. Germline loops: CDR1 SGHRS, CDR2 YFSETQ. The CDR3 contains 14 residues. The CDR3 protein is CASSWGTLGNTIYF. In DNA, the CDR3 is TGCGCCAGCAGCTGGGGGACACTTGGAAACACCATATATTTT.

This clonotype appeared many times. V usage is TRBV6-1 and J usage is TRBJ1-6, with unresolved D. Germline lookup yields CDR1 MNHNS and CDR2 SASEGT. CDR3 length equals 13 residues. Trimming shortened V by 6 bases and J by 7 bases, and 10 bases separated the two germline ends. CDR3 amino acids: CASRETANSPLHF. The CDR3 coding sequence is TGTGCCAGCAGGGAAACAGCCAATTCACCCCTCCACTTT.

With regard to this clonotype: Possible read error: a much larger clone is one base away. The chain links TRBV6-6 to TRBJ2-5; D uncertain. This CDR3 contains 13 residues. Germline CDR1 and CDR2: MNHNY and SVGAGI (reference sequence). V lost 10 bases, J lost 2 bases, and 14 bases lay in between. This CDR3 is CATSRLAQETQYF. Written as DNA, the CDR3 is TGTGCCACCAGCCGGTTGGCACAAGAGACCCAGTACTTC.

This clonotype was detected ten times or more. The CDR3 spells CASSLRQGLGTGELFF. The CDR3 DNA reads as TGCGCCAGCAGCTTAAGACAGGGGCTCGGCACCGGGGAGCTGTTTTTT. The chain carries TRBV5-1 and TRBJ2-2; 8 bases line up with TRBD1. The CDR3 loop spans 16 amino acids. Germline V gene sequence: CDR1 SGHRS, CDR2 YFSETQ. The trim removed 2 bases at V and 4 bases at J, leaving 7 bases unmatched.

This clonotype was counted many times. The chain has TRBV10-3 and TRBJ2-7; D perhaps matches TRBD1 (5 bases). CDR1 and CDR2 (germline): ENHRY, SYGVKD. The CDR3 sequence is 15 residues long. V was cut by 0 bases and J by 4 bases, with 13 bases left in between. The CDR3 nucleotides read TGTGCCATCAGTGAGTCGCCAGGGAACGGGTACGAGCAGTACTTC. It codes for CAISESPGNGYEQYF.

In this sample, this clonotype turned up many times. The chain combines TRBV7-2 with TRBJ2-1; D is possibly TRBD1 or TRBD2 (6 bases each). The CDR3 consists of 17 residues. CDR1 SGHTA and CDR2 FQGNSA come from the germline V gene. Trimming left V 3 bases short and J 7 bases short, with 22 bases between. The CDR3 nucleotides read TGTGCCAGCAGCTTCTATTCAAGGGCTACAGGGAGGAATGAGCAGTTCTTC. Translated, it gives CASSFYSRATGRNEQFF.

Many counts were recorded for this clonotype. This chain links TRBV6-5 with TRBJ2-3; 11 nucleotides match TRBD2. Per the germline V gene, CDR1 is MNHEY and CDR2 is SVGAGI. This CDR3 has 15 amino acids. The junction had 4 bases not matched to a gene; V was cut back by 0 bases and J by 8 bases. This CDR3 is CASSYSTSGRGTQYF. The CDR3 coding sequence is TGTGCCAGCAGTTACTCAACTAGCGGGAGAGGTACGCAGTATTTT.

Notes on this clonotype: This may be a read error: a much more frequent sequence differs by one nucleotide. This chain connects TRBV20-1 to TRBJ2-1; D may be TRBD1 or TRBD2 (6 bases each). This CDR3 has 16 residues. From germline, CDR1 is DFQATT and CDR2 SNEGSKA (reference sequence). V shed 1 base and J shed 0 bases, with 13 bases lying between them. The chain's CDR3 is CSARGVGGTSYNEQFF. CDR3 nucleotides: TGCAGTGCTAGAGGGGTCGGGGGCACCTCCTACAATGAGCAGTTCTTC.

The table lists this clonotype with a few counts. V and J are TRBV11-3 and TRBJ2-5; no reliable D call. CDR3 length equals 13 residues. The V gene lost 2 bases and the J gene lost 5 bases, with 9 bases spanning the gap. Germline V gene sequence: CDR1 SGHNT, CDR2 YENEEA. CDR3 sequence: CASSLNVRETQYF. CDR3 nucleotide sequence: TGTGCCAGCAGCTTAAACGTGAGGGAGACCCAGTACTTC.

This clonotype was counted ten times or more. V is TRBV2 and J is TRBJ2-3, with 12 bases fitting TRBD2. Germline CDR1 SNHLY, CDR2 FYNNEI. Trimming cost V 5 bases and J 6 bases; bases outside gene matches: 9. This CDR3 spans 16 amino acids. The DNA of the CDR3 is TGTGCCAGCAGTCCCGGGACTAGCGGGTTGGTGGATACGCAGTATTTT. As protein: CASSPGTSGLVDTQYF.

CDR3 protein: CASSFRGGEQFF. The CDR3 DNA reads TGTGCCAGCAGCTTCCGGGGCGGTGAGCAGTTCTTC. The chain couples TRBV11-2 to TRBJ2-1; D is perhaps TRBD1 or TRBD2 (5 bases each). Trimming cost V 3 bases and J 9 bases, with 9 bases left between them. The length of the CDR3 is 12 residues. From germline, CDR1 is SGHAT and CDR2 FQNNGV.

This clonotype occurred many times. V and J are TRBV7-3 and TRBJ1-1; D not certain. The CDR3 has 13 amino acids. From germline, CDR1 is SGHTA and CDR2 FQGTGA. The V end was cut by 2 bases, the J end by 5 bases, with 9 bases between. CDR3 sequence: CASSLGGRTEAFF. In DNA form, the CDR3 reads TGTGCCAGCAGCTTAGGTGGCAGAACTGAAGCTTTCTTT.

The chain recombines TRBV5-1 with TRBJ2-5; a weak D match, TRBD2 (6 bases). CDR3 length: 21 residues. V was clipped by 1 base and J by 4 bases, with 32 bases between them. Germline CDR1 and CDR2: SGHRS and YFSETQ. DNA for the CDR3: TGCGCCAGCAGCTTGAGGTTAGGCGCTGCGGGGAGGCAGAGCATCTTAGAGACCCAGTACTTC. Translated: CASSLRLGAAGRQSILETQYF.

This clonotype was detected many times. This chain connects TRBV7-2 to TRBJ2-1, with 7 bases aligning to TRBD1. V lost 4 bases, J lost 5 bases, and 5 bases stayed unmatched. The CDR3 is made up of 14 amino acids. CDR1 is SGHTA and CDR2 is FQGNSA in the germline V gene. The CDR3 DNA reads TGTGCCAGCAGCTCGGACAGGTGGAACAATGAGCAGTTCTTC. This translates into CASSSDRWNNEQFF.

This clonotype was seen ten or more times. The chain combines TRBV7-2 with TRBJ2-1; D is possibly TRBD2 (5 bases). The CDR3 is made up of 15 amino acids. Germline loops: CDR1 SGHTA, CDR2 FQGNSA. V lost 1 base, J lost 3 bases, and 10 bases lay in between. In DNA form, the CDR3 reads TGTGCCAGCAGCTTAGGTTCGGGAAACTACAATGAGCAGTTCTTC. Translated, it gives CASSLGSGNYNEQFF.

This clonotype was observed many times. This sequence joins TRBV5-1 and TRBJ2-7; 11 bases line up with TRBD2. The CDR3 totals 16 residues. Germline V gives CDR1 SGHRS, CDR2 YFSETQ. J lost 5 bases, V lost 0 bases, and 7 bases had no gene match. The CDR3: CASSLGTLAGVHEQYF. The CDR3 coding sequence is TGCGCCAGCAGCTTGGGCACACTAGCGGGAGTCCACGAGCAGTACTTC.

The sample holds many counts of this clonotype. V usage is TRBV5-1 and J usage is TRBJ1-4; 8 nucleotides agree with TRBD1. This CDR3 region has 16 residues. The germline V gene has CDR1 SGHRS and CDR2 YFSETQ. The ends lost 4 bases at V and 8 bases at J; junction bases unmatched: 13. CDR3 protein: CASSPTLTGVGEKLFF. The CDR3 bases are TGCGCCAGCAGCCCTACCCTGACAGGGGTAGGCGAAAAACTGTTTTTT.